A single sample gave rise to the 27 T cell receptor beta chains below, sequenced in a study of T-cell memory formation after mild COVID-19. Via MiXCR, TCRdb re-called the 5' RACE reads, giving one row per CDR3 protein. The repertoire holds a few hundred thousand distinct CDR3 sequences, with roughly 20% as singletons. Specimen: PBMCs or a T cell subset sorted from them (not recorded which). These receptors came from an adult woman who had mild COVID-19 (a few samples of this study predate the infection). Cell type and time point are not known.

The rearrangement links TRBV14 to TRBJ2-3, with TRBD1 identical over 8 bases. CDR1 and CDR2 (germline): SGHDN, FVKESK. V dropped 5 bases and J dropped 2; count of bases not matched to a gene: 9. The CDR3 has 16 residues. The CDR3 loop is CASSSGRGPNTDTQYF. CDR3 coding DNA: TGTGCCAGCAGCTCGGGCAGGGGGCCTAACACAGATACGCAGTATTTT.

DNA of the CDR3: TGCAGTGCTGCCGCTACTAGCGGGAGGCGGAATGAGCAGTTCTTC. It translates to CSAAATSGRRNEQFF. The rearrangement links TRBV20-1 to TRBJ2-1; 12 positions match TRBD2. The CDR3 covers 15 residues. Germline-derived CDR1 and CDR2 are DFQATT and SNEGSKA (reference sequence). The V segment lost 5 bases and the J segment 7 bases; nucleotides outside the gene matches: 9.

The rearrangement uses TRBV2 and TRBJ2-1; D is possibly TRBD2 (6 bases). This CDR3 has 16 amino acids. Trimming stripped 8 bases from V and 0 bases from J, with 17 bases between. Germline-derived CDR1 and CDR2 are SNHLY and FYNNEI. The DNA of the CDR3 is TGTGCCAGCCAAGTAGCGCGGGGCCACTCCTACAATGAGCAGTTCTTC. Residues: CASQVARGHSYNEQFF. Looking up the rest from reference TRBV2 and TRBJ2-1 gives the full variable domain: EPEVTQTPSHQVTQMGQEVILRCVPISNHLYFYWYRQILGQKVEFLVSFYNNEISEKSEIFDDQFSVERPDGSNFTLKIRSTKLEDSAMYFCASQVARGHSYNEQFFGPGTRLTVL.

This clonotype was recorded a few times. This chain links TRBV24-1 with TRBJ1-5, with D perhaps matching TRBD1 (5 bases). The CDR3 runs to 13 residues. V lost 6 bases and J lost 5, with 10 bases in between. Germline assignment: CDR1 KGHDR and CDR2 SFDVKD. The CDR3 reads CATSKTAHQPQHF. In DNA form, the CDR3 reads TGTGCCACCAGTAAGACAGCTCATCAGCCCCAGCATTTT.

The V call is TRBV6-5, the J call TRBJ1-2; 7 positions agree with TRBD1. V shed 4 bases, J shed 4 bases, and the junction held 6 bases outside the gene matches. Looked up from germline, CDR1 is MNHEY and CDR2 is SVGAGI. The CDR3 is 14 amino acids. CDR3 bases: TGTGCCAGCAGTTTTAGGGGGCGCAGCTATGGCTACACCTTC. The encoded protein is CASSFRGRSYGYTF.

This clonotype was seen a handful of times. V and J are TRBV18 and TRBJ1-1; D is uncertain. The germline CDR1 and CDR2 sequences are KGHSH and LQKENI. The CDR3 extends over 13 amino acids. V gave up 1 base and J gave up 11 bases, with 14 bases separating them. The CDR3 DNA follows: TGTGCCAGCTCACCACGGGCCACCGGAGAGGCTTTCTTT. This gives the protein CASSPRATGEAFF.

The table lists this clonotype with a few counts. The V gene is TRBV5-1, the J gene TRBJ1-1; D unclear. This CDR3 is 14 amino acids long. With 0 bases removed from V and 3 bases from J, the gap between germline ends came to 9 bases. Germline V gives CDR1 SGHRS, CDR2 YFSETQ. The CDR3: CASSLVGDYTEAFF. The CDR3 DNA follows: TGCGCCAGCAGCTTGGTGGGAGACTACACTGAAGCTTTCTTT. The full variable domain, in which reference TRBV5-1 and TRBJ1-1 provide the parts outside the CDR3, is KAGVTQTPRYLIKTRGQQVTLSCSPISGHRSVSWYQQTPGQGLQFLFEYFSETQRNKGNFPGRFSGRQFSNSRSEMNVSTLELGDSALYLCASSLVGDYTEAFFGQGTRLTVV.

The V and J genes are TRBV12-3 or TRBV12-4 and TRBJ2-7; unclear D gene. V lost 6 bases and J lost 5, with 17 bases in between. This CDR3 spans 14 amino acids. For the CDR3, the DNA is TGTGCCAGCAGCGCGACCCGACTTGTCCACGAGCAGTACTTC. Its translation is CASSATRLVHEQYF.

The table lists this clonotype with a count of one. The chain has TRBV5-8 and TRBJ2-1; no firm D call. The CDR3 contains 10 residues. CDR1 and CDR2 (germline): SGHTS, YDEGEE. V lost 4 bases and J lost 9, with 5 bases in between. Here the CDR3 reads CASSGREQFF. The CDR3 coding sequence is TGTGCCAGCAGCGGGCGTGAGCAGTTCTTC.

Only a few counts were recorded for this clonotype. The chain joins TRBV2 to TRBJ2-5, with D unclear. The CDR3 has 15 residues. CDR1 is SNHLY, CDR2 FYNNEI, per germline. V gave up 3 bases and J gave up 4 bases, with 15 bases separating them. The CDR3 DNA sequence: TGTGCCAGCAGTGACAGGATCATAACCATAGAGACCCAGTACTTC. The encoded protein is CASSDRIITIETQYF.

The CDR3 nucleotides read TGTGCCAGCAGAGGCAGGGGACTAGCGGGAGTTGGGACAGATACGCAGTATTTT. This gives the protein CASRGRGLAGVGTDTQYF. The V call is TRBV6-6, the J call TRBJ2-3, with TRBD2 identical over 14 bases. CDR1 is MNHNY and CDR2 is SVGAGI in the germline V gene (reference sequence). The CDR3 totals 18 residues. With 6 bases clipped from V and 3 bases from J, the junction kept 11 bases outside the gene matches.

The chain carries TRBV6-1 and TRBJ1-1, with TRBD1 matching 9 bases. V was clipped by 6 bases and J by 5 bases; unmatched bases: 7. Germline lookup yields CDR1 MNHNS and CDR2 SASEGT. The CDR3 is 14 amino acids. The CDR3, as DNA: TGTGCCAGCAGACAGACAGGGGGTAGTACTGAAGCTTTCTTT. Its translation: CASRQTGGSTEAFF.

There are many counts of this clonotype. The CDR3 nucleotides read TGTGCCAGCCGTAACAGGGGGACCTACAATGAGCAGTTCTTC. Its translation is CASRNRGTYNEQFF. The rearrangement links TRBV19 to TRBJ2-1, with 8 bases aligning to TRBD1. This CDR3 region has 14 residues. V trimming: 9 bases; J trimming: 2 bases; junction bases outside the gene matches: 6. The germline V gene has CDR1 LNHDA and CDR2 SQIVND (reference sequence). Full variable domain (outside the CDR3, taken from reference TRBV19 and TRBJ2-1): DGGITQSPKYLFRKEGQNVTLSCEQNLNHDAMYWYRQDPGQGLRLIYYSQIVNDFQKGDIAEGYSVSREKKESFPLTVTSAQKNPTAFYLCASRNRGTYNEQFFGPGTRLTVL.

V is TRBV5-6 and J is TRBJ2-1, with D maybe TRBD2 (6 bases). V shed 0 bases and J shed 4 bases, with 11 bases lying between them. This CDR3 contains 15 residues. Germline V gives CDR1 SGHDT, CDR2 YYEEEE. The CDR3, as DNA: TGTGCCAGCAGCTTGGGAGCTAGCGTATACAATGAGCAGTTCTTC. Its translation: CASSLGASVYNEQFF.

The chain combines TRBV24-1 with TRBJ2-1; 10 nucleotides line up with TRBD1. CDR1 is KGHDR, CDR2 SFDVKD, per germline. The CDR3 is made up of 16 amino acids. J gave up 0 bases and V 4 bases, and 2 bases lay outside the gene matches. CDR3 amino acids: CATSEGTGVSYNEQFF. Written as DNA, the CDR3 is TGTGCCACCAGTGAAGGGACAGGGGTCTCCTACAATGAGCAGTTCTTC.

This clonotype was picked up a small number of times. The rearrangement uses TRBV5-4 and TRBJ1-2; perhaps TRBD1 as D (6 bases). Germline assignment: CDR1 SGHNT and CDR2 YYREEE (reference sequence). V dropped 4 bases and J dropped 4 bases, with 17 bases sitting between them. CDR3 length: 15 amino acids. CDR3 amino acids: CASSPPTGPTYGYTF. For the CDR3, the DNA is TGTGCCAGCAGCCCGCCGACAGGTCCGACCTATGGCTACACCTTC.

Ten or more counts support this clonotype. The chain joins TRBV5-1 to TRBJ2-7; D gene ambiguous. The CDR3 runs to 12 residues. Germline-derived CDR1 and CDR2 are SGHRS and YFSETQ. V shed 1 base and J shed 3 bases, with 5 bases lying between them. As DNA, the CDR3 is TGCGCCAGCAGCTTGTACGGCTACGAGCAGTACTTC. This sequence encodes CASSLYGYEQYF.

This clonotype was seen only a few times. This chain connects TRBV25-1 to TRBJ2-1; D may correspond to TRBD1 or TRBD2 (5 bases each). The CDR3 loop spans 14 amino acids. Trimming pared 2 bases from V and 4 bases from J, leaving 9 bases between. Germline V gene lookup returns CDR1 MGHDK and CDR2 SYGVNS. The CDR3 coding sequence is TGTGCCAGCAGTGAAGGGACCTCATACAATGAGCAGTTCTTC. Residues: CASSEGTSYNEQFF.

The CDR3 reads CAWSVNRVLGNTIYF. CDR3 nucleotide sequence: TGTGCCTGGAGTGTAAACAGAGTATTAGGAAACACCATATATTTT. The V gene is TRBV30, the J gene TRBJ1-3; D is unclear. The CDR3 has 15 amino acids. Germline CDR1 is GTSNPN and CDR2 is SVGIG (reference sequence). V gave up 0 bases and J gave up 4 bases, with 13 bases separating them.

This clonotype was seen more than once but under ten times. The rearrangement joins TRBV7-2 to TRBJ2-6; D may match TRBD1 or TRBD2 (5 bases each). Looked up from germline, CDR1 is SGHTA and CDR2 is FQGNSA. Between the trimmed V and J ends, which lost 3 bases and 2 bases, there was a span of 20 bases. There are 19 residues in the CDR3. CDR3 bases: TGTGCCAGCAGCTTCCGAGGGACGTCCGGCCGGGCTGGGGCCAACGTCCTGACTTTC. Its translation: CASSFRGTSGRAGANVLTF.

In nucleotides, the CDR3 is TGTGCCAGCAGCTTAGATCTCGGAGGAGGGCAGACCCAGTACTTC. Translating gives CASSLDLGGGQTQYF. This chain connects TRBV11-2 to TRBJ2-5, with D possibly being TRBD2 (6 bases). CDR3 length: 15 residues. V lost 0 bases and J 6 bases, leaving 14 bases between the germline ends. The V gene's germline CDR1 is SGHAT and CDR2 FQNNGV.

In this sample, this clonotype turned up many times. The genes are TRBV24-1 and TRBJ2-7; D not resolved. The length of the CDR3 is 11 residues. Trimming pared 1 base from V and 6 bases from J, leaving 3 bases between. CDR1 and CDR2 from the germline V gene are KGHDR and SFDVKD. As DNA, the CDR3 is TGTGCCACCAGTGATTTAGGCGAGCAGTACTTC. It codes for CATSDLGEQYF.

This clonotype was counted a few times. The chain recombines TRBV29-1 with TRBJ2-1; TRBD2 matches at 9 bases. Trimming removed 0 bases from V and 3 bases from J; junction bases left unmatched: 6. This CDR3 contains 16 residues. Germline CDR1 reads SQVTM; CDR2 reads ANQGSEA. This CDR3 reads CSVEEGLSGGYNEQFF. CDR3 DNA sequence: TGCAGCGTTGAAGAAGGACTTAGCGGGGGCTACAATGAGCAGTTCTTC.

This chain links TRBV5-6 with TRBJ2-7; D might be TRBD1 (6 bases). Germline values: CDR1 SGHDT, CDR2 YYEEEE. V lost 5 bases, J lost 3 bases, and 12 bases lay in between. CDR3 length equals 13 residues. As DNA, the CDR3 is TGTGCCAGCAGAATACAGGGCCGCTACGAGCAGTACTTC. Amino acids: CASRIQGRYEQYF.

With regard to this clonotype: A junction boundary mismatches the germline segment, possibly from a read error. J is TRBJ2-1 and V is TRBV12-3 or TRBV12-4; D might be TRBD2 (6 bases). The CDR3 sequence is 15 residues long. CDR3 region: CASSLRMVSGDEQLF. The CDR3 DNA follows: TGTGCCAGCAGTTTGAGAATGGTTAGCGGAGATGAGCAGTTATTC.

The V call is TRBV2, the J call TRBJ1-5; 8 bases are shared with TRBD1. V trimming: 2 bases; J trimming: 6 bases; junction bases outside the gene matches: 6. Per germline, CDR1 SNHLY and CDR2 FYNNEI. The CDR3 is 15 residues long. The CDR3 reads CASSEIRRGLQPQHF. The CDR3, as DNA: TGTGCCAGCAGTGAAATACGCAGGGGGCTTCAGCCCCAGCATTTT. The complete variable domain, with remaining parts taken from reference TRBV2 and TRBJ1-5, reads EPEVTQTPSHQVTQMGQEVILRCVPISNHLYFYWYRQILGQKVEFLVSFYNNEISEKSEIFDDQFSVERPDGSNFTLKIRSTKLEDSAMYFCASSEIRRGLQPQHFGDGTRLSIL.

This clonotype was counted a few times. V gene TRBV12-3 or TRBV12-4 combines with J gene TRBJ1-2, with no clear D. Trimming took off 3 bases at V and 2 bases at J, with 16 bases between the two ends. The CDR3 has 16 amino acids. CDR3 sequence (DNA): TGTGCCAGCAGTTTTCAAGGCCAGCCGACGAACTATGGCTACACCTTC. This codes for CASSFQGQPTNYGYTF.